The 6 T cell receptor beta chains presented below share a single source sample, sequenced in a study of cytomegalovirus exposure and HLA in healthy donors. Repertoires were generated with immunoSEQ multiplex PCR, while TCRdb's copy carries only in-frame clones and drops some. The data show about 250,000 clones, roughly 87% seen once. Sequencing input: PBMCs. These receptors originate from a man aged 18 to 35 in good health and CMV-seropositive.

This chain uses TRBV29-1 with TRBJ2-5, with TRBD1 as a possible D gene (5 bases). In germline, CDR1 is SQVTM, CDR2 ANQGSEA. Trimming stripped 6 bases from V and 2 bases from J, with 10 bases between. The CDR3 contains 12 residues. The CDR3 coding sequence is TGCAGCGTCATTCAGGGTCAAGAGACCCAGTACTTC. Its translation is CSVIQGQETQYF.

This clone showed up just once. The gene calls are TRBV27 and TRBJ1-1, with TRBD1 as a possible D gene (6 bases). CDR1 and CDR2 (germline): MNHEY, SMNVEV (reference sequence). The CDR3 runs to 18 residues. Deletions cut 0 bases from V and 3 bases from J, with 20 bases between. The CDR3 region is CASSLSARQAQTDTEAFF. CDR3 nucleotide sequence: TGTGCCAGCAGTTTATCGGCTCGACAGGCCCAAACGGACACTGAAGCTTTCTTT.

The CDR3 loop reads CASSLYGETDTETQYF. The CDR3 nucleotides are TGTGCCAGCAGCCTCTATGGGGAGACTGACACGGAGACCCAGTACTTC. The chain employs TRBV7-6 and TRBJ2-5, with D possibly TRBD2 on 5 matching bases. The CDR3 runs 16 residues. The germline V gene has CDR1 SGHVS and CDR2 FNYEAQ. V lost 5 bases and J 5 bases, leaving 21 bases between the germline ends. The full variable domain, with the rest looked up from reference TRBV7-6 and TRBJ2-5, is GAGVSQSPRYKVTKRGQDVALRCDPISGHVSLYWYRQALGQGPEFLTYFNYEAQQDKSGLPNDRFSAERPEGSISTLTIQRTEQRDSAMYRCASSLYGETDTETQYFGPGTRLLVL.

V gene TRBV2 combines with J gene TRBJ2-1; perhaps TRBD2 as D (7 bases). The CDR3 length is 15 residues. Between the trimmed V and J ends, which lost 0 bases and 9 bases, there was a span of 15 bases. CDR1 is SNHLY, CDR2 FYNNEI, per germline. CDR3 region: CASSEALRGAGEQFF. CDR3 nucleotide sequence: TGTGCCAGCAGTGAAGCGCTTCGGGGGGCCGGTGAGCAGTTCTTC.

V usage is TRBV7-9 and J usage is TRBJ1-1; unclear D gene. The CDR3 length is 8 residues. Per germline, CDR1 SEHNR and CDR2 FQNEAQ (reference sequence). The ends were cut back, 4 bases at V and 13 bases at J, with 4 bases in the middle. The CDR3 loop reads CASSSGFF. DNA for the CDR3: TGTGCCAGCAGCTCAGGTTTCTTT.

J is TRBJ1-4 and V is TRBV23-1; no reliable D call. TRBV23-1 has ORF status, its function being uncertain. The CDR3 contains 14 residues. The V gene lost 3 bases and the J gene lost 6 bases, with 11 bases spanning the gap. CDR3 nucleotide sequence: TGCGCCAGCAGTCAGGGCTCCGGTGATGAAAAACTGTTTTTT. Translated, it gives CASSQGSGDEKLFF.